This T cell receptor (beta chain) was sequenced for a study of T cell repertoires in cytomegalovirus infection. Study-wide context: Indications came from public TCR beta signatures; they pointed to CMV infection and to a matching HLA type. The study, taken as a whole, reports: Identification of carriers of CMV plus the relevant HLA was performed using cumulative public TCR beta family frequency. In two of eight donors, the top clonotype was HLA-C-restricted CMV-specific.

The ends were cut back, 4 bases at V and 2 bases at J, with 14 bases in the middle. Germline V gives CDR1 SEHNR, CDR2 FQNEAQ (reference sequence). The CDR3 covers 15 residues. TCRdb analysed the reads with MiXCR anew, one entry per CDR3 protein. The sample has about 180,000 distinct CDR3 sequences, approximately 17% seen once; the top ten hold almost 25%. In this sample, this clonotype turned up a few times. Antigen specificity is unknown. The source is a human donor in good health (CMV status not recorded). Some clones in this sample may be carry-over from other donors' samples. Sequenced material: CD8+ T cells from PBMCs. The chain carries TRBV7-9 and TRBJ1-2; possible D gene TRBD1, 5 bases. The CDR3 DNA reads as TGTGCCAGCAGCTACCCCCGGGGCCCAAACTATGGCTACACCTTC. It translates to CASSYPRGPNYGYTF.